This T cell receptor (beta chain) was captured by sequencing in a study of shared clonotypes between healthy human individuals. The study, taken as a whole, reports: The sharing of 5% to 6.5% of naive CD4 clonotypes was seen across a few donors.

The data were produced by immunoSEQ multiplex PCR, yet TCRdb's version contains in-frame clones alone and is incomplete. The sample has over a million clones; approximately 97% are singletons. Germline V gene sequence: CDR1 MDHEN, CDR2 SYDVKM. The CDR3 is 15 amino acids. V lost 5 bases and J lost 3; bases outside the gene matches: 8. A remark on this clone: Its antigen is unknown.

Sequenced sample: naive CD4+ T cells sorted from blood. Subset given: CD45RA+ positively selected. This clonotype was sampled from a man between 25 and 39 years old in good health. The rearrangement links TRBV28 to TRBJ2-7, with 9 bases aligning to TRBD1. The CDR3 bases are TGTGCCAGCAGTCCATTCCTGACAGGGGGCTACGAGCAGTACTTC. It is translated as CASSPFLTGGYEQYF. Full variable domain (missing parts from reference TRBV28 and TRBJ2-7): DVKVTQSSRYLVKRTGEKVFLECVQDMDHENMFWYRQDPGLGLRLIYFSYDVKMKEKGDIPEGYSVSREKKERFSLILESASTNQTSMYLCASSPFLTGGYEQYFGPGTRLTVT.